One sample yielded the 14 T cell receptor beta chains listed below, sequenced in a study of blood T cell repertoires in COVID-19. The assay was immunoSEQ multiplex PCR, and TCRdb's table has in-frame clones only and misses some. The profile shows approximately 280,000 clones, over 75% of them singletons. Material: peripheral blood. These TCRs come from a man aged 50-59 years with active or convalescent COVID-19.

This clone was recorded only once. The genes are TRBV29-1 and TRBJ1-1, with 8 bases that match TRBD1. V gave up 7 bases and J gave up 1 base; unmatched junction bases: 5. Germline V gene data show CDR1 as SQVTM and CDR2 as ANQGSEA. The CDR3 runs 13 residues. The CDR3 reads CSGDTGGNTEAFF. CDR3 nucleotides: TGCAGCGGCGACACAGGGGGGAACACTGAAGCTTTCTTT.

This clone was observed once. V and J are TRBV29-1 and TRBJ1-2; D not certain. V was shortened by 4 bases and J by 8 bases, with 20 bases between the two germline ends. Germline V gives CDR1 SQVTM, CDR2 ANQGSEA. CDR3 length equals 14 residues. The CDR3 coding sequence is TGCAGCGTTGTGGGCCGATCGGGAGATAGAGGCTACACCTTC. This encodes CSVVGRSGDRGYTF.

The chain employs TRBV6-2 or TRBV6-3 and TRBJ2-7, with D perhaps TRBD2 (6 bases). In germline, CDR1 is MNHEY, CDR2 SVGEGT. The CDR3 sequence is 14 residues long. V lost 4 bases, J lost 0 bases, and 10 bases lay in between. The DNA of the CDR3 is TGTGCCAGCAGTTGGACTACAAGCTCCTACGAGCAGTACTTC. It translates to CASSWTTSSYEQYF.

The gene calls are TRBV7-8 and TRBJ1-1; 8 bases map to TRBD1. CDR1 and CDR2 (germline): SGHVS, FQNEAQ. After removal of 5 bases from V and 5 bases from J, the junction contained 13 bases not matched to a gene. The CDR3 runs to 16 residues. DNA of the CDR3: TGTGCCAGCAGCCCCTACAGGGGGATATCGGGAACTGAAGCTTTCTTT. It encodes CASSPYRGISGTEAFF. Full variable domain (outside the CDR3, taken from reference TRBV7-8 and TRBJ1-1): GAGVSQSPRYKVAKRGQDVALRCDPISGHVSLFWYQQALGQGPEFLTYFQNEAQLDKSGLPSDRFFAERPEGSVSTLKIQRTQQEDSAVYLCASSPYRGISGTEAFFGQGTRLTVV.

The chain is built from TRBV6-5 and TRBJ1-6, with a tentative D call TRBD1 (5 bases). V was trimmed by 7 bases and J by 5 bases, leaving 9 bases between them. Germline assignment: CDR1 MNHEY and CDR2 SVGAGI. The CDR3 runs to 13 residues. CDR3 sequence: CASKTDNNSPLHF. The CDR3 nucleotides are TGTGCCAGCAAAACGGACAATAATTCACCCCTCCACTTT.

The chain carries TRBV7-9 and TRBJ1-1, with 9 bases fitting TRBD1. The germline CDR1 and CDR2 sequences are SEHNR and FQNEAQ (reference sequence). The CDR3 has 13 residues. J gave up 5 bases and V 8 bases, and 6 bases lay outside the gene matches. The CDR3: CASRKQGATEAFF. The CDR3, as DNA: TGTGCCAGCCGGAAACAGGGGGCGACTGAAGCTTTCTTT.

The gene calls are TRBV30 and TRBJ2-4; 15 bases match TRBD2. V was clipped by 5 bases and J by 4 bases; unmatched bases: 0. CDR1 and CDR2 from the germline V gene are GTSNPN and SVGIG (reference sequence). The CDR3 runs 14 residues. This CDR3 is CAWGTSGGKNIQYF. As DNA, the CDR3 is TGTGCCTGGGGGACTAGCGGGGGGAAAAACATTCAGTACTTC.

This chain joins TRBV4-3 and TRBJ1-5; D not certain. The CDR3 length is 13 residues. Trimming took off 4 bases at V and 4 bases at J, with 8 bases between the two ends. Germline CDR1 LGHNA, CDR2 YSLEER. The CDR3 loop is CASSPYRNQPQHF. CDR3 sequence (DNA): TGCGCCAGCAGCCCCTATCGGAATCAGCCCCAGCATTTT.

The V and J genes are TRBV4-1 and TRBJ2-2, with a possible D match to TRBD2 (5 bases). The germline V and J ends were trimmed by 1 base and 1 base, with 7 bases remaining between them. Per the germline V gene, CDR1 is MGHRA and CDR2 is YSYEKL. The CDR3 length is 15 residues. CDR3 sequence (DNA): TGCGCCAGCAGCCAAGGAGGGCGGAACACCGGGGAGCTGTTTTTT. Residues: CASSQGGRNTGELFF.

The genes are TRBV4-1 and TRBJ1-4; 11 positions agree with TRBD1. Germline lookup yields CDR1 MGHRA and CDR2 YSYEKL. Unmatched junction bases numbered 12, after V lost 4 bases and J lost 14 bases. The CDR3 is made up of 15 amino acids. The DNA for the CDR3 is TGCGCCAGCAGCCGAGCCGGGACAGGGGGTGAGCAGCTGTTTTTT. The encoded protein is CASSRAGTGGEQLFF.

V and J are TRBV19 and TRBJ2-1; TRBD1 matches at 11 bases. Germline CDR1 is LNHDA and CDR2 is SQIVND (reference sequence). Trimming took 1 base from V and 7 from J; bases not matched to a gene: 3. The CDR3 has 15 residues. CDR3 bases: TGTGCCAGTAGTATAGTGGACAGGGGGCGGAATGAGCAGTTCTTC. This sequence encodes CASSIVDRGRNEQFF.

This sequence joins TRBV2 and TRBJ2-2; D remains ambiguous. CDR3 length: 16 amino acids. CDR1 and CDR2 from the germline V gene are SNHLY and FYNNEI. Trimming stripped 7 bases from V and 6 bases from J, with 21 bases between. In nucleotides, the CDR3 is TGTGCCAGCACCCCTCTCCCGGGTTTAAACGCCGGGGAGCTGTTTTTT. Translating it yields CASTPLPGLNAGELFF.

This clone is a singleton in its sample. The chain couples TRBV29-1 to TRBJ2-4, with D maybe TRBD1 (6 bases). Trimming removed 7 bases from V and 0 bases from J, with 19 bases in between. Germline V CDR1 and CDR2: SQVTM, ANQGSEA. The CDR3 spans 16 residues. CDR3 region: CSALSTGSLAKNIQYF. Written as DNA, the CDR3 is TGCAGCGCCCTAAGCACAGGGTCACTAGCCAAAAACATTCAGTACTTC.

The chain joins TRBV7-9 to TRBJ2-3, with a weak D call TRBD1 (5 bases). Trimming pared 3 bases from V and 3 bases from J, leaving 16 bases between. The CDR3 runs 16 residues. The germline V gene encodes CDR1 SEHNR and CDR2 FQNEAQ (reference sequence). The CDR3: CASSLFKGVDTDTQYF. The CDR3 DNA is TGTGCCAGCAGCTTGTTTAAAGGGGTAGATACAGATACGCAGTATTTT.